This section outlines one T cell receptor (beta chain) sequence together with its context. Antigen specificity is unknown. The data are from a study of cytomegalovirus exposure and HLA in healthy donors. 13 Jbeta primers and 60 Vbeta primers were used for the PCR. Assay used: immunoSEQ multiplex PCR; TCRdb lists only in-frame clones, some missing. Of roughly 120,000 clones listed, approximately 80% were seen once; the top ten hold 3.6%. When sampled, the donors appeared nominally healthy, though they likely had unrecorded immune exposures. The CDR3 is 13 amino acids. Germline CDR1 is MNHNY and CDR2 is SVGAGI (reference sequence). Trimming removed 6 bases from V and 5 bases from J; junction bases left unmatched: 3. Study results and caveats: The productive fraction for most TCR beta V segments was about 87% or about 30% in an earlier analysis.

The chain recombines TRBV6-6 with TRBJ1-1; 10 nucleotides agree with TRBD1. The source is a man aged 35-49 years in good health and CMV-seronegative. Material for sequencing was PBMCs. This chain's CDR3 is CASRDRGGTEAFF. The DNA for the CDR3 is TGTGCCAGCAGGGACAGGGGGGGAACTGAAGCTTTCTTT.